This T cell receptor (beta chain) was obtained from a study of blood T cell repertoires in COVID-19. Study-level background: COVID-19 samples collected from the United States, Italy and Spain covered acute and convalescent phases. In each case, the material was cDNA or gDNA derived from T cells, B-cell-depleted T cells, or PBMCs.

Authors' methods: Estimation of nucleated cell counts was performed using reference gene primer amplification. Clones were read by immunoSEQ multiplex PCR, and TCRdb kept only the in-frame ones, dropping some. The V and J calls and clone size come from that table; D and trimming were worked out from the DNA. This table has 150,000 or so clones, under 85% appearing once. Trimming left V 4 bases short and J 11 bases short, with 15 bases between. Germline V gene lookup returns CDR1 SGHTS and CDR2 YDEGEE. The CDR3 covers 12 residues. The V call is TRBV5-8, the J call TRBJ1-1, with unresolved D. Sequencing was done on a sample of peripheral blood. The receptor's source is a human donor in a cohort sampled during active COVID-19. For the CDR3, the DNA is TGTGCCAGCAGCGCGGTTGTGGCAACGGCTTTCTTT. Protein: CASSAVVATAFF.